These 6 T cell receptor beta chains originate from one sample sequenced in a study of T cell changes during pregnancy in multiple sclerosis. Some clones are missing from TCRdb's copy, which holds only in-frame ones; the method was immunoSEQ multiplex PCR. The table includes approximately 28,000 clones, more than 80% detected once. Sequencing used CD8+ T cells from peripheral blood mononuclear cells, obtained before pregnancy. The source is a female donor with multiple sclerosis, enrolled in a pregnancy study.

CDR3 amino acids: CASSLNQRTEAFF. The CDR3 DNA follows: TGTGCCAGCAGCTTAAACCAGAGGACTGAAGCTTTCTTT. J is TRBJ1-1 and V is TRBV7-3; no definite D call. Germline CDR1 is SGHTA and CDR2 is FQGTGA. This CDR3 has 13 amino acids. V was shortened by 1 base and J by 5 bases, with 8 bases between the two germline ends.

This rearrangement joins TRBV11-2 to TRBJ2-1, with D perhaps TRBD2 (5 bases). Germline V gene data show CDR1 as SGHAT and CDR2 as FQNNGV. The V end lost 7 bases, the J end lost 9 bases, and 16 bases lay between the germline ends. CDR3 length: 13 residues. The CDR3 protein is CASTSGVSSEQFF. The CDR3 nucleotides are TGTGCCAGCACCTCCGGGGTTTCGTCTGAGCAGTTCTTC. The whole variable domain, filled in from reference TRBV11-2 and TRBJ2-1, reads EAGVAQSPRYKIIEKRQSVAFWCNPISGHATLYWYQQILGQGPKLLIQFQNNGVVDDSQLPKDRFSAERLKGVDSTLKIQPAKLEDSAVYLCASTSGVSSEQFFGPGTRLTVL.

This clone was seen a few times. V usage is TRBV4-2 and J usage is TRBJ2-2; D not resolved. Trimming removed 2 bases at V and 8 bases at J, with 6 bases between. The CDR3 is 12 amino acids. Germline values: CDR1 LGHNA, CDR2 YNFKEQ. The CDR3 DNA reads as TGTGCCAGCAGCCAATCTACTGGGGAGCTGTTTTTT. Its protein product is CASSQSTGELFF.

The chain links TRBV27 to TRBJ2-7; tentatively, D is TRBD2 (5 bases). The CDR3 covers 13 residues. Germline V gene lookup returns CDR1 MNHEY and CDR2 SMNVEV (reference sequence). V was pared by 6 bases and J by 4 bases, with 13 bases between. As DNA, the CDR3 is TGTGCCAGCAGCCCTTTCACGGGGTACGAGCAGTACTTC. Its translation is CASSPFTGYEQYF.

The chain carries TRBV4-1 and TRBJ1-2; the match to TRBD1 covers 10 bases. V shed 2 bases, J shed 0 bases, and the junction held 12 bases outside the gene matches. Germline-derived CDR1 and CDR2 are MGHRA and YSYEKL. This CDR3 region has 19 residues. The chain's CDR3 is CASSQFPSGTGDPNYGYTF. CDR3 nucleotides: TGCGCCAGCAGCCAATTTCCTTCCGGGACAGGGGACCCTAACTATGGCTACACCTTC.

The chain employs TRBV9 and TRBJ1-2; 7 positions agree with TRBD1. CDR1 and CDR2 (germline): SGDLS, YYNGEE. Trimming removed 0 bases from V and 4 bases from J; junction bases left unmatched: 6. This CDR3 has 15 amino acids. In nucleotides, the CDR3 is TGTGCCAGCAGCGTAGAACAGGGGTCCCCCTATGGCTACACCTTC. Protein: CASSVEQGSPYGYTF.